This T cell receptor (beta chain) was profiled in a study of blood T cells in healthy people across ages. Whole-study findings and limits: Measured against age, TCR beta diversity per million T cells decreased in a roughly linear manner. Investigators treated diversity estimates from one million T cells as underestimates. Observed TCR beta diversity showed a strong correlation with the percentage of naive T cells as measured by flow cytometry. Unsorted PBMC material precluded a definitive naive versus antigen-experienced comparison.

The authors ran a second PCR of roughly 6 to 12 cycles using a sample-barcoded 5' primer and a J-beta primer mix. TCRdb itself ran the 5' RACE reads through MiXCR, one entry per CDR3 protein. The sample lists over a million distinct CDR3 sequences; about 42% were seen once. Deletions cut 1 base from V and 7 bases from J, with 7 bases between. The CDR3 has 12 amino acids. The germline V gene encodes CDR1 SGHTA and CDR2 FQGNSA. On this clonotype itself: Its specificity is unknown.

Sequenced input: blood. The clonotype originates from a woman between 18 and 30 years old in good health. J is TRBJ1-2 and V is TRBV7-2, with D unresolved. CDR3 sequence reads: CASSLGRCGYTF. CDR3 sequence (DNA): TGTGCCAGCAGCTTAGGGCGGTGTGGCTACACCTTC.